Below are 22 T cell receptor beta chains sequenced from a single sample in a study of Graves' ophthalmopathy and Graves' hyperthyroidism. Amplifying from RNA transcripts, the study obtained TCR beta CDR3 regions. Second-round multiplex PCR came after a first-round RT-PCR that employed HTBI primers. TCRdb reprocessed the multiplex PCR reads with MiXCR, giving one entry per CDR3 protein. The table has some 150,000 distinct CDR3 sequences, about two fifths seen once. The source material was peripheral blood. These TCRs come from a man aged 25-45 years with Graves' ophthalmopathy.

This clonotype was observed at least ten times. The V gene is TRBV6-2 or TRBV6-3, the J gene TRBJ2-2; 8 bases align to TRBD2. The germline gives CDR1 MNHEY, CDR2 SVGEGT. V lost 5 bases and J lost 9; bases outside the gene matches: 17. The CDR3 is made up of 17 amino acids. This chain's CDR3 is CASSNLRGRPVIWELFF. The DNA of the CDR3 is TGTGCCAGCAGTAACCTTCGCGGGAGGCCGGTAATATGGGAGCTGTTTTTT.

The chain joins TRBV6-5 to TRBJ2-7; D not resolved. This CDR3 contains 13 residues. Germline CDR1 is MNHEY and CDR2 is SVGAGI. Trimming cost V 2 bases and J 1 base, with 6 bases left between them. CDR3 sequence: CASSYAQSYEQYF. The CDR3 nucleotides read TGTGCCAGCAGTTACGCACAGTCCTACGAGCAGTACTTC.

The rearrangement links TRBV12-3 or TRBV12-4 to TRBJ2-7, with D uncertain. This CDR3 spans 13 amino acids. Trimming removed 6 bases at V and 0 bases at J, with 9 bases between. The DNA for the CDR3 is TGTGCCAGCAGGGGCAGAAGCTCCTACGAGCAGTACTTC. It translates to CASRGRSSYEQYF.

This clonotype was seen ten or more times. This rearrangement joins TRBV10-3 to TRBJ2-7, with a weak D call TRBD1 (7 bases). The CDR3 covers 16 residues. In germline, CDR1 is ENHRY, CDR2 SYGVKD. The ends were cut back, 7 bases at V and 2 bases at J, with 21 bases in the middle. The chain's CDR3 is CAITGGRSTGPYEQYF. The DNA of the CDR3 is TGTGCCATCACAGGGGGGCGGTCGACAGGACCCTACGAGCAGTACTTC.

The gene calls are TRBV15 and TRBJ2-4; D is possibly TRBD1 or TRBD2 (5 bases each). CDR1 LNHNV and CDR2 YYDKDF come from the germline V gene (reference sequence). V lost 0 bases, J lost 5 bases, and 11 bases lay in between. The CDR3 runs 15 residues. The CDR3 here is CATSRDWGNQNIQYF. The CDR3 bases are TGTGCCACCAGCAGAGATTGGGGGAATCAAAACATTCAGTACTTC.

The chain employs TRBV20-1 and TRBJ2-7; 8 bases are a match to TRBD2. Germline-derived CDR1 and CDR2 are DFQATT and SNEGSKA (reference sequence). The CDR3 runs to 15 residues. V shed 0 bases, J shed 6 bases, and the junction held 10 bases outside the gene matches. Here the CDR3 reads CSARDGREVIREQYF. As DNA, the CDR3 is TGCAGTGCTAGAGATGGGCGGGAGGTGATCCGCGAGCAGTACTTC.

This chain uses TRBV30 with TRBJ1-2, with D possibly TRBD1 on 5 matching bases. From germline, CDR1 is GTSNPN and CDR2 SVGIG (reference sequence). Between the trimmed V and J ends, which lost 0 bases and 4 bases, there was a span of 12 bases. The CDR3 sequence is 14 residues long. CDR3 nucleotides: TGTGCCTGGAGTGTAGGCCAGGGCCTCTATGGCTACACCTTC. It is translated as CAWSVGQGLYGYTF.

This chain links TRBV7-2 with TRBJ2-7, with TRBD2 matching 11 bases. Germline V gene sequence: CDR1 SGHTA, CDR2 FQGNSA. The CDR3 spans 14 residues. Trimming at V came to 6 bases and at J to 2 bases, leaving 3 bases not matched to a gene. CDR3 amino acids: CASRETSGTYEQYF. The CDR3 nucleotides read TGTGCCAGCAGGGAGACTAGCGGGACCTACGAGCAGTACTTC.

The V gene is TRBV12-5, the J gene TRBJ1-5, with a weak D call TRBD1 (5 bases). Looked up from germline, CDR1 is LGHNT and CDR2 is FRNRAP. The germline V and J ends were trimmed by 4 bases and 2 bases, with 18 bases remaining between them. This CDR3 spans 17 amino acids. Written as DNA, the CDR3 is TGTGCTAGTGGTTGGGTTACGGGACCCCGGGGCAATCAGCCCCAGCATTTT. This encodes CASGWVTGPRGNQPQHF. Together with reference TRBV12-5 and TRBJ1-5, the CDR3 gives the full variable domain: DARVTQTPRHKVTEMGQEVTMRCQPILGHNTVFWYRQTMMQGLELLAYFRNRAPLDDSGMPKDRFSAEMPDATLATLKIQPSEPRDSAVYFCASGWVTGPRGNQPQHFGDGTRLSIL.

This clonotype was seen at least ten times. The chain links TRBV19 to TRBJ1-1; 7 bases fit TRBD1. The V gene end was trimmed by 2 bases and the J gene end by 5 bases; junction bases not matched to a gene: 5. CDR1 and CDR2 (germline): LNHDA, SQIVND (reference sequence). This CDR3 contains 14 residues. DNA of the CDR3: TGTGCCAGTAGTATAATACAGGGGATGACTGAAGCTTTCTTT. Its translation: CASSIIQGMTEAFF.

The chain uses TRBV19 and TRBJ2-5; D possibly corresponds to TRBD2 (6 bases). The CDR3 covers 15 residues. V lost 5 bases to trimming and J lost 4 bases, with 17 bases between them. Germline V lookup: CDR1 LNHDA, CDR2 SQIVND (reference sequence). The CDR3 nucleotides are TGTGCCAGTAGTGACCGGGACTTCCGCAGAGAGACCCAGTACTTC. Protein product: CASSDRDFRRETQYF.

This clonotype showed up many times. The chain recombines TRBV27 with TRBJ2-7; 12 bases map to TRBD2. This CDR3 has 18 amino acids. V dropped 7 bases and J dropped 7; count of bases not matched to a gene: 20. Per the germline V gene, CDR1 is MNHEY and CDR2 is SMNVEV (reference sequence). CDR3 in amino acids: CASTPLASGRALAREQYF. CDR3 sequence (DNA): TGTGCCAGCACCCCGTTAGCTAGCGGGAGGGCCCTGGCAAGAGAGCAGTACTTC.

This clonotype has a single count. The J gene is TRBJ2-7, the V gene TRBV6-1; D gene unclear. V was shortened by 4 bases and J by 7 bases, with 11 bases between the two germline ends. The CDR3 totals 12 residues. Germline loops: CDR1 MNHNS, CDR2 SASEGT. The CDR3 protein is CASSVGPGEQYF. In nucleotides, the CDR3 is TGTGCCAGCAGTGTGGGCCCCGGGGAGCAGTACTTC.

Ten or more counts support this clonotype. The rearrangement uses TRBV28 and TRBJ2-7, with D possibly being TRBD2 (5 bases). The CDR3 loop spans 16 amino acids. V was clipped by 3 bases and J by 2 bases, with 17 bases between them. The germline V gene has CDR1 MDHEN and CDR2 SYDVKM. In DNA, the CDR3 is TGTGCCAGCAGTTTCCCCCCCGGAGGTGGAACCTACGAGCAGTACTTC. Encoded protein: CASSFPPGGGTYEQYF.

This clonotype has ten or more counts. This chain uses TRBV4-2 with TRBJ2-7; TRBD2 aligns across 7 bases. There are 15 residues in the CDR3. Trimming at V came to 0 bases and at J to 5 bases, leaving 7 bases not matched to a gene. The germline CDR1 and CDR2 sequences are LGHNA and YNFKEQ. The CDR3 DNA follows: TGTGCCAGCAGCCAAGAGGGGGGGACCGGTGACGAGCAGTACTTC. This codes for CASSQEGGTGDEQYF.

Many counts were recorded for this clonotype. The chain has TRBV11-1 and TRBJ2-7, with TRBD1 identical over 10 bases. The CDR3 spans 18 residues. V lost 4 bases to trimming and J lost 4 bases; unmatched junction nucleotides: 16. Per germline, CDR1 SGHAT and CDR2 FQDESV (reference sequence). The CDR3 DNA is TGTGCCAGCAGCTGCGGGCCGACCGGGACAGGGGTTTTGTACGAGCAGTACTTC. This translates into CASSCGPTGTGVLYEQYF.

The rearrangement links TRBV9 to TRBJ2-4, with TRBD1 matching over 7 bases. Trimming at V came to 3 bases and at J to 6 bases, leaving 9 bases not matched to a gene. CDR1 is SGDLS, CDR2 YYNGEE, per germline. The CDR3 runs 15 residues. The CDR3 DNA reads as TGTGCCAGCAGCGCACAGGGGTCTGTGGGAAACATTCAGTACTTC. Translation: CASSAQGSVGNIQYF.

The genes are TRBV6-1 and TRBJ1-2; D remains ambiguous. Per the germline V gene, CDR1 is MNHNS and CDR2 is SASEGT. The CDR3 loop spans 13 amino acids. Trimming pared 2 bases from V and 7 bases from J, leaving 11 bases between. The CDR3 bases are TGTGCCAGCAGTGAAAATGCGGTTGTTGGCTACACCTTC. Translation: CASSENAVVGYTF.

The V gene is TRBV12-3 or TRBV12-4, the J gene TRBJ2-7; 7 bases fit TRBD1. This CDR3 region has 17 residues. J was trimmed by 0 bases and V by 3 bases; bases with no gene match: 11. The CDR3 loop is CASSFGLGTVISYEQYF. The DNA for the CDR3 is TGTGCCAGCAGTTTTGGTCTCGGGACAGTAATCTCCTACGAGCAGTACTTC.

This clonotype was detected ten times or more. This chain joins TRBV20-1 and TRBJ2-5; either TRBD1 or TRBD2 may supply D (6 bases each). Germline V gene lookup returns CDR1 DFQATT and CDR2 SNEGSKA (reference sequence). Trimming cost V 3 bases and J 2 bases, with 16 bases left between them. This CDR3 comprises 15 residues. CDR3: CSARGGFGQQETQYF. CDR3 in DNA: TGCAGTGCTAGGGGGGGTTTTGGACAGCAAGAGACCCAGTACTTC.

The gene calls are TRBV12-3 or TRBV12-4 and TRBJ2-4, with D perhaps TRBD1 (6 bases). The J call is in doubt because the DNA end fits TRBJ2-5 better. This CDR3 is 14 amino acids long. The CDR3 DNA reads TGTGCCAGCAGTTCTACAGGGATCGGGGAGACCCAGTACTTC. Its protein product is CASSSTGIGETQYF.

This clonotype was counted ten times or more. The rearrangement joins TRBV29-1 to TRBJ2-2, with D possibly called TRBD1 or TRBD2 (5 bases each). V lost 7 bases to trimming and J lost 5 bases, with 17 bases between them. CDR1 is SQVTM, CDR2 ANQGSEA, per germline. The CDR3 has 14 amino acids. The CDR3: CSANRDAVTGELFF. CDR3 coding DNA: TGCAGCGCAAACCGGGACGCGGTTACCGGGGAGCTGTTTTTT.